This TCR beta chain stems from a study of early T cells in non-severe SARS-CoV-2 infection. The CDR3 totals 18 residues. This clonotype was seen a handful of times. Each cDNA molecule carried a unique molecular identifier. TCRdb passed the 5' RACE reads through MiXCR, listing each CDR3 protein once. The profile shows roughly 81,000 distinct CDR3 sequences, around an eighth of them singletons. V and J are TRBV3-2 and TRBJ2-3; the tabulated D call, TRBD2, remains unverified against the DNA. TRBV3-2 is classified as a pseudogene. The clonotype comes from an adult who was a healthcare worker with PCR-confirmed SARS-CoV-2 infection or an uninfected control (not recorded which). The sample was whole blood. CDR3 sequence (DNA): TGTGCCAGCAGCCAACCTGGACTAGCGGGGGGGCGTTCCGATACGCAGTATTTT. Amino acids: CASSQPGLAGGRSDTQYF.